This is a list of T cell receptor beta chains from one sample in a study of blood T cell repertoires in COVID-19. Repertoires were generated with immunoSEQ multiplex PCR, while TCRdb's copy carries only in-frame clones and drops some. This table holds 100,000 to 150,000 clones, 81% found once. Sequencing input: peripheral blood. The receptor set was obtained from a woman aged 50 to 60 with acute or convalescent COVID-19. CDR3s include the opening cysteine and the closing phenylalanine or tryptophan. Each record gives: V gene, clone size, D gene, J gene, CDR3 protein, CDR3 DNA. D genes are given only for firm matches. Clone size is not always given. Where it is, it says once, few, many or a class for expanded clones.

V: TRBV4-2; size: -; D: TRBD2; J: TRBJ2-1; CDR3: CASRTGAGGYNEQFF; DNA: TGTGCCAGCCGAACGGGAGCGGGAGGCTACAATGAGCAGTTCTTC
V: TRBV24-1; size: -; D: TRBD1; J: TRBJ2-7; CDR3: CATGQGSYEQYF; DNA: TGTGCCACGGGACAGGGCTCCTACGAGCAGTACTTC
V: TRBV18; size: few; D: -; J: TRBJ1-2; CDR3: CASSVTDANYGYTF; DNA: TGTGCCAGCTCGGTGACAGACGCGAACTATGGCTACACCTTC
V: TRBV10-3; size: few; D: TRBD1; J: TRBJ1-1; CDR3: CAISETAGGTMNTEAFF; DNA: TGTGCCATCAGTGAGACGGCAGGGGGTACAATGAACACTGAAGCTTTCTTT
V: TRBV3-1/TRBV3-2; size: -; D: -; J: TRBJ1-3; CDR3: CASSQGGSAGNTIYF; DNA: TGTGCCAGCAGCCAAGGCGGATCTGCTGGAAACACCATATATTTT
V: TRBV3-1/TRBV3-2; size: -; D: -; J: TRBJ1-2; CDR3: CASSLLGLTYGYTF; DNA: TGTGCCAGCAGCCTGTTGGGACTGACCTATGGCTACACCTTC
V: TRBV5-6; size: -; D: TRBD1; J: TRBJ1-1; CDR3: CASSMRAGTGASAFF; DNA: TGTGCCAGCAGCATGAGGGCCGGGACAGGGGCTTCTGCTTTCTTT
V: TRBV7-9; size: many; D: -; J: TRBJ2-3; CDR3: CASSMQTGDTQYF; DNA: TGTGCCAGCAGCATGCAGACAGGAGATACGCAGTATTTT
V: TRBV29-1; size: -; D: TRBD1; J: TRBJ2-5; CDR3: CSVPGQAQETQYF; DNA: TGCAGCGTCCCGGGACAGGCCCAAGAGACCCAGTACTTC
V: TRBV3-1/TRBV3-2; size: -; D: TRBD1; J: TRBJ1-1; CDR3: CASSSTGAGNTEAFF; DNA: TGTGCCAGCAGTTCTACAGGGGCTGGGAACACTGAAGCTTTCTTT
V: TRBV20-1; size: -; D: -; J: TRBJ1-2; CDR3: CSASSGVGYTF; DNA: TGCAGTGCTAGCTCGGGGGTTGGCTACACCTTC
V: TRBV30; size: -; D: -; J: TRBJ1-3; CDR3: CAWTGTGFGNTIYF; DNA: TGTGCCTGGACGGGCACAGGCTTTGGAAACACCATATATTTT